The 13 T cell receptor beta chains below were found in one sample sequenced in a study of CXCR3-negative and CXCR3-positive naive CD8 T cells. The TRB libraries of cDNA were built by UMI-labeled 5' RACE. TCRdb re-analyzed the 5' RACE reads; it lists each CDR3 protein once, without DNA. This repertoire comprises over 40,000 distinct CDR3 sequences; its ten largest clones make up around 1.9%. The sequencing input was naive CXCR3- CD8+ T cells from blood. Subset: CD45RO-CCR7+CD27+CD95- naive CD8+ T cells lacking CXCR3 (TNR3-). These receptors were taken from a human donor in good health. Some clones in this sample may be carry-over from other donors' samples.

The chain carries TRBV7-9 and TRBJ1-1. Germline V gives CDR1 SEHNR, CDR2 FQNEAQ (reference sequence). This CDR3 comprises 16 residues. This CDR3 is CASSGHREAVNTEAFF.

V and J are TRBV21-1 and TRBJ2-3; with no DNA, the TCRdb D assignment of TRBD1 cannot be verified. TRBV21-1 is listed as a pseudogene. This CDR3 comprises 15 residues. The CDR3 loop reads CASSHPRGSGDTQYF.

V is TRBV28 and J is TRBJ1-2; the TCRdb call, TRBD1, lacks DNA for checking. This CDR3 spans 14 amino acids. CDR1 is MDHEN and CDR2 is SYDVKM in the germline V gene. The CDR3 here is CASRGTGTGYGYTF.

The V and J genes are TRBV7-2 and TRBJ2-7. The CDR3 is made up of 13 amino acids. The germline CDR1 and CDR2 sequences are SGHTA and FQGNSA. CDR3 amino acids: CASSLEGSDEQYF.

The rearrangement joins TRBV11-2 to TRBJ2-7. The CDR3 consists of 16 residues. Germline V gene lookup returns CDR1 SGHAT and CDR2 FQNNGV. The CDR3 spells CASSLEFGKGSYEQYF.

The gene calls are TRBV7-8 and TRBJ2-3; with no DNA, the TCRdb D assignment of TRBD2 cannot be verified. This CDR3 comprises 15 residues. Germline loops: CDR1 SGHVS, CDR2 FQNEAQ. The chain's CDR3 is CASSLWGDSTDTQYF.

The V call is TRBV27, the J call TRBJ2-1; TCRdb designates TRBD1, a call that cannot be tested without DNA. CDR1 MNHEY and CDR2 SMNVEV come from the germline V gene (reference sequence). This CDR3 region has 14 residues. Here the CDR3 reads CASSLGRGYNEQFF.

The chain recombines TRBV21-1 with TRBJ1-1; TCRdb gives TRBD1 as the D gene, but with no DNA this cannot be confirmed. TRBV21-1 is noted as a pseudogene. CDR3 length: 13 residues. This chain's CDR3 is CATKGPQGTEAFF.

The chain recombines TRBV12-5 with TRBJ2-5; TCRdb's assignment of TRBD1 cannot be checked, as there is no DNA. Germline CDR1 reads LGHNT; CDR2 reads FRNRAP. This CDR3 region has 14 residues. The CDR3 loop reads CASGPSPGGETQYF. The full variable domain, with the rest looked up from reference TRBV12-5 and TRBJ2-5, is DARVTQTPRHKVTEMGQEVTMRCQPILGHNTVFWYRQTMMQGLELLAYFRNRAPLDDSGMPKDRFSAEMPDATLATLKIQPSEPRDSAVYFCASGPSPGGETQYFGPGTRLLVL.

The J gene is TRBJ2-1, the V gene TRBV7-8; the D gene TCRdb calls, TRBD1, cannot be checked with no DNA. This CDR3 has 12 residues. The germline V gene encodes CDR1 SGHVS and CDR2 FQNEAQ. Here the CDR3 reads CASSPMGDEQFF.

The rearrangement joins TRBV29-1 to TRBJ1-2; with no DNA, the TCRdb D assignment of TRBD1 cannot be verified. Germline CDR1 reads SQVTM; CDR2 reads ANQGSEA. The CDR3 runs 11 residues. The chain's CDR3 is CSVHRAFGYTF.

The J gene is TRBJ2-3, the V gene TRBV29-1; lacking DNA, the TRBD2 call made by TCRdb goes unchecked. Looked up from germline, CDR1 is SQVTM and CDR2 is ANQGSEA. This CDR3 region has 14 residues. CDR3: CSAGTSGGTDTQYF.

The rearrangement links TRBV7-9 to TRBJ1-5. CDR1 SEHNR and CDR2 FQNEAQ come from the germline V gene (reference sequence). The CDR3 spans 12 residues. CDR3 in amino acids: CASSYWDSSQHF. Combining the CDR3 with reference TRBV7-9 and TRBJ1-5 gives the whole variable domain DTGVSQNPRHKITKRGQNVTFRCDPISEHNRLYWYRQTLGQGPEFLTYFQNEAQLEKSRLLSDRFSAERPKGSFSTLEIQRTEQGDSAMYLCASSYWDSSQHFGDGTRLSIL.